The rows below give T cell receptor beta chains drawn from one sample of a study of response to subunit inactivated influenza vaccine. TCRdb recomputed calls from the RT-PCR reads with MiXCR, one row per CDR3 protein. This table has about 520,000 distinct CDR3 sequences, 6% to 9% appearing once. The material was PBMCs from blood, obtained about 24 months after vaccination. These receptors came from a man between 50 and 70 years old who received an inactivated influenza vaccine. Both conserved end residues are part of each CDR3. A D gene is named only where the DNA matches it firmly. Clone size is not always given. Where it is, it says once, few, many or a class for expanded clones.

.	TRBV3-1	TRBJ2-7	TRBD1	CASSRGQGEQYF	TGTGCCAGCAGCCGTGGACAGGGCGAGCAGTACTTC
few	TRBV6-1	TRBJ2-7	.	CASSHAGGDYEQYF	TGTGCCAGCAGCCACGCTGGGGGCGACTACGAGCAGTACTTC
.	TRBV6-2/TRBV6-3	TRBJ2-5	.	CASSGHFQETQYF	TGTGCCAGCAGCGGACATTTTCAAGAGACCCAGTACTTC
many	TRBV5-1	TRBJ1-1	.	CASSSTQRNTEAFF	TGCGCCAGCAGCTCTACACAACGGAACACTGAAGCTTTCTTT
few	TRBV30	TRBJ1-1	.	CAWRDMNTEAFF	TGTGCCTGGAGAGATATGAACACTGAAGCTTTCTTT
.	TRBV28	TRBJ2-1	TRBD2	CASRPSGGSYNEQFF	TGTGCCAGCAGACCTAGCGGGGGCTCCTACAATGAGCAGTTCTTC
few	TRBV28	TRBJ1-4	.	CASSFSGQANEKLFF	TGTGCCAGCAGTTTCTCGGGACAAGCGAACGAAAAACTGTTTTTT
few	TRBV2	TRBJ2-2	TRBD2	CASTMGQPLAGGGYAGELFF	TGTGCCAGCACCATGGGACAACCACTAGCGGGAGGGGGATATGCCGGGGAGCTGTTTTTT
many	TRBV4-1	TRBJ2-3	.	CASSQDPGVNTDTQYF	TGCGCCAGCAGCCAAGATCCAGGGGTAAACACAGATACGCAGTATTTT
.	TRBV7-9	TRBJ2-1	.	CASRSSSSYNEQFF	TGTGCCAGCAGATCGAGCAGCTCCTACAATGAGCAGTTCTTC
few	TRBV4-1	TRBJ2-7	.	CASSQPGTRRYEQYF	TGCGCCAGCAGCCAACCCGGGACCAGGAGATACGAGCAGTACTTC
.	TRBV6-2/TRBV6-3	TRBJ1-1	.	CASSRGGTMNTEAFF	TGTGCCAGCAGCCGCGGTGGCACTATGAACACTGAAGCTTTCTTT
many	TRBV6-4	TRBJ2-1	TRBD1	CASSVGTGFGEQFF	TGTGCCAGCAGTGTCGGGACAGGGTTCGGTGAGCAGTTCTTC
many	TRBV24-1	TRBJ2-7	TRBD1	CATSKGQGRYEQYF	TGTGCCACCAGCAAGGGACAGGGTCGCTACGAGCAGTACTTC
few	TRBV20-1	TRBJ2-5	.	CSASSLETQYF	TGCAGTGCTAGTAGCCTGGAGACCCAGTACTTC
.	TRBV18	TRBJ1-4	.	CASSAKLGEKLFF	TGTGCCAGCTCAGCGAAGCTCGGTGAAAAACTGTTTTTT
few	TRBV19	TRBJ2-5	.	CASSIWGREETQYF	TGTGCCAGTAGTATTTGGGGCAGGGAGGAGACCCAGTACTTC
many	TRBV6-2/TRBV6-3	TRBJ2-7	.	CASSLRELSYEQYF	TGTGCCAGCAGCCTACGGGAGCTTTCCTACGAGCAGTACTTC
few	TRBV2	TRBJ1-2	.	CASSERQGGNGYTF	TGTGCCAGCAGTGAAAGGCAGGGCGGCAATGGCTACACCTTC
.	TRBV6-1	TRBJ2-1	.	CASRSYQRNYNEQFF	TGTGCCAGCCGAAGTTACCAGCGGAACTACAATGAGCAGTTCTTC
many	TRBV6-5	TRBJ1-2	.	CASSYSIYGAGGYTF	TGTGCCAGCAGTTACTCGATATACGGGGCGGGCGGCTACACCTTC
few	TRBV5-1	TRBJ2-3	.	CASTLGPITDTQYF	TGCGCCAGCACCCTGGGACCAATCACAGATACGCAGTATTTT
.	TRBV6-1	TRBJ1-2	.	CASRPDSNYGYTF	TGTGCCAGCAGGCCGGACAGCAACTATGGCTACACCTTC
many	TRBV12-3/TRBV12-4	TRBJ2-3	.	CASTLLVSDTQYF	TGTGCCAGCACTCTCCTCGTTTCAGATACGCAGTATTTT
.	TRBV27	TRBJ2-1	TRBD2	CASSSLPASGGSSYNEQFF	TGTGCCAGCAGTTCTCTCCCCGCTAGCGGGGGGTCCTCCTACAATGAGCAGTTCTTC
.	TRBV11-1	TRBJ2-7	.	CASSQGWGTSYEQYF	TGTGCCAGCAGCCAGGGCTGGGGGACTTCCTACGAGCAGTACTTC
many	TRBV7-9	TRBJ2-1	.	CASSLPTLSSYNEQFF	TGTGCCAGCAGCTTGCCCACGCTGAGCTCCTACAATGAGCAGTTCTTC
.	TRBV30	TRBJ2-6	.	CAWSVRASGANVLTF	TGTGCCTGGAGTGTACGTGCCTCTGGGGCCAACGTCCTGACTTTC
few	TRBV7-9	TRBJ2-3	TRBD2	CASSKASSGRSDTQYF	TGTGCCAGCAGCAAAGCGTCTAGCGGGAGGTCAGATACGCAGTATTTT
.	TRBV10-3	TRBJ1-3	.	CAISEAHISGNTIYF	TGTGCCATCAGTGAGGCTCATATCTCTGGAAACACCATATATTTT
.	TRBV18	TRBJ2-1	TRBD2	CASSPPSGRANEQFF	TGTGCCAGCTCACCACCTAGCGGGAGGGCAAATGAGCAGTTCTTC
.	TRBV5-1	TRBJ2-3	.	CASSPSRSDGFRTSSTDTQYF	TGCGCCAGCAGCCCATCGCGTAGCGACGGGTTCCGGACGTCTAGCACAGATACGCAGTATTTT
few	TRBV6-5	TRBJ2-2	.	CASSYSAGGTGELFF	TGTGCCAGCAGTTACTCGGCCGGGGGCACCGGGGAGCTGTTTTTT
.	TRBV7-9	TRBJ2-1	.	CASSLESHNEQFF	TGTGCCAGCAGCTTAGAGTCGCACAATGAGCAGTTCTTC
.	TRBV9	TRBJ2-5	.	CASSPKKGEETQYF	TGTGCCAGCAGCCCAAAGAAGGGAGAAGAGACCCAGTACTTC
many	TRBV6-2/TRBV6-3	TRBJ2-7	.	CASSYRTGYEQYF	TGTGCCAGCAGTTACCGTACAGGCTACGAGCAGTACTTC
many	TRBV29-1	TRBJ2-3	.	CSVEAAGITDTQYF	TGCAGCGTTGAAGCAGCGGGCATCACAGATACGCAGTATTTT
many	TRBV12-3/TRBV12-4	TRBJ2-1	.	CASSSSVLTYNEQFF	TGTGCCAGCAGCTCTAGCGTTCTAACCTACAATGAGCAGTTCTTC
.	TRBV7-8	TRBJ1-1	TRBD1	CASSPTDRVIEAFF	TGTGCCAGCAGCCCCACGGACAGGGTGATTGAAGCTTTCTTT
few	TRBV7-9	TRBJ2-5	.	CASSLARSQQETQYF	TGTGCCAGCAGCTTAGCCCGCAGCCAACAAGAGACCCAGTACTTC
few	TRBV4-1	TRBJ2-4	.	CASSPKHLAKNIQYF	TGCGCCAGCAGCCCAAAACATCTAGCCAAAAACATTCAGTACTTC
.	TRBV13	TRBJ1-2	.	CASSAGDNYGYTF	TGTGCCAGCAGCGCAGGGGATAACTATGGCTACACCTTC
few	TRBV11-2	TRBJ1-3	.	CASSLDWTSVGNTIYF	TGTGCCAGCAGCTTAGATTGGACCTCCGTTGGAAACACCATATATTTT
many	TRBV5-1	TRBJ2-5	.	CASQEPQETQYF	TGCGCCAGCCAAGAGCCACAAGAGACCCAGTACTTC
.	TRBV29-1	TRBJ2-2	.	CSVLSGPTGELVF	TGCAGCGTTCTGTCCGGTCCCACCGGGGAGCTGGTTTTT
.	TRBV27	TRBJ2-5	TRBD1	CASGPLWDRGPETQYF	TGTGCCAGCGGACCCTTATGGGACAGGGGTCCGGAGACCCAGTACTTC
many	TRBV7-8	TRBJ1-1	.	CASSPVGRVTDTEAFF	TGTGCCAGCAGCCCCGTGGGCAGGGTAACGGACACTGAAGCTTTCTTT
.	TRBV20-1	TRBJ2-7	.	CSATGQTYEQYF	TGCAGTGCTACCGGACAAACCTACGAGCAGTACTTC
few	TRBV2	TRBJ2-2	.	CASSDENTGELFF	TGTGCCAGCAGTGACGAGAACACCGGGGAGCTGTTTTTT
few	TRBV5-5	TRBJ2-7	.	CASSLVTSSYEQYF	TGTGCCAGCAGCTTGGTTACGAGCTCCTACGAGCAGTACTTC
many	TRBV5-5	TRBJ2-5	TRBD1	CASSSTGTAQETQYF	TGTGCCAGCAGCTCGACCGGGACAGCTCAAGAGACCCAGTACTTC